The clone carrying this T cell receptor (beta chain) occurred a few times. Its antigen is not known. These data are taken from a study of shared clonotypes between healthy human individuals. The overall study: Sampling drew on donors who were two women and a few men aged 18 to 49.

The CDR3 has 11 amino acids. V was cut by 4 bases and J by 1 base, with 5 bases left in between. Per germline, CDR1 GTSNPN and CDR2 SVGIG (reference sequence). Study-level results: Clonotype sharing among the donors was expected to vary with sequencing depth.

Deep level was the assay's run setting. The method was immunoSEQ multiplex PCR; TCRdb's version includes in-frame clones alone and lacks a portion of them. Altogether about 560,000 clones are present, around 78% being singletons, with the ten largest covering approximately 12%. This TCR was sampled from a woman in her forties in good health. Some clones in this sample may be carry-over from other donors' samples. Sample: PBMCs. The rearrangement joins TRBV30 to TRBJ2-7; D not certain. The DNA of the CDR3 is TGTGCCTGGACAGAATCCTACGAGCAGTACTTC. It codes for CAWTESYEQYF.